The rows below give T cell receptor beta chains drawn from one sample of a study of blood T cells in healthy people across ages. Each CDR3 protein is one row after TCRdb ran MiXCR on the 5' RACE reads. The repertoire holds 1.8 million or so distinct CDR3 sequences, 39% seen once, with approximately 22% in the top ten. Sample: blood. Every receptor here comes from a human donor in good health. The CDR3 runs from the conserved cysteine through the conserved F or W. Each record gives: V gene, D gene, J gene, clone size, CDR3 protein, CDR3 DNA. The D gene is left open where the match is weak. Where a row states a size, it is once, few, many or the class of an expanded clone; other rows omit it.

>TRBV4-1|TRBD1|TRBJ2-7|-
CASSQGGTGDTYEQYF
TGCGCCAGCAGCCAGGGAGGGACAGGGGACACCTACGAGCAGTACTTC
>TRBV25-1|TRBD1|TRBJ1-2|-
CASSVGTGLRYTF
TGTGCCAGCAGTGTAGGGACAGGGTTGCGCTACACCTTC
>TRBV4-3|TRBD1|TRBJ2-7|once
CASSQEVEGPGGFRPYGQYF
TGCGCCAGCAGCCAAGAGGTGGAGGGGCCAGGGGGCTTTCGGCCCTACGGGCAGTACTTC
>TRBV9|-|TRBJ1-6|few
CASSPRDAFSYNSPLHF
TGTGCCAGCAGCCCCCGGGACGCTTTCTCCTATAATTCACCCCTCCACTTT
>TRBV10-3|-|TRBJ2-1|-
CAIAVVGNEQFF
TGTGCCATCGCTGTTGTTGGCAATGAGCAGTTCTTC
>TRBV4-3|-|TRBJ1-2|few
CASTYIGGSSGYTF
TGCGCCAGCACCTACATCGGGGGATCGTCGGGCTACACCTTC
>TRBV20-1|-|TRBJ2-7|many
CSALKGTYEQYF
TGCAGTGCCCTGAAGGGGACCTACGAGCAGTACTTC
>TRBV12-3/TRBV12-4|-|TRBJ1-2|-
CASSKTGGPSGYTF
TGTGCCAGCAGTAAGACAGGAGGTCCGAGTGGCTACACCTTC
>TRBV7-2|-|TRBJ2-6|few
CASSKSGVSGANVLTF
TGTGCCAGCAGCAAATCAGGGGTGTCCGGGGCCAACGTCCTGACTTTC
>TRBV20-1|-|TRBJ1-1|-
CSLLGDTLNTEAFF
TGCAGTCTCCTAGGGGACACCTTGAACACTGAAGCTTTCTTT
>TRBV6-6|-|TRBJ2-3|-
CASSYSRVTGTDTQYF
TGTGCCAGCAGTTACTCGAGAGTCACAGGCACGGATACGCAGTATTTT
>TRBV5-1|-|TRBJ2-3|-
CASSYGLTGMDTQYF
TGCGCCAGCAGCTACGGCCTAACAGGGATGGATACGCAGTATTTT